This TCR beta chain stems from a study of T cells in Graves' hyperthyroidism and ophthalmopathy (dated by TCRdb to about 2019). Regarding the research as a whole: Peripheral blood was collected at initial diagnosis, before any treatment. A discovery cohort of about a hundred patients, 43 with Graves' ophthalmopathy and approximately 60 with stable Graves' hyperthyroidism, was used to find distinguishing TCR V-J signatures. Prospective prediction of ophthalmopathy was tested in an independent validation cohort of fewer than 20 hyperthyroidism patients and 17 patients who later progressed to ophthalmopathy. The roughly 100 discovery patients were randomly divided into training and test sets at a 7:3 ratio. The study also compared thyroid tissue and blood T-cell repertoires from about six Graves' hyperthyroidism patients. Once sampling was done, hyperthyroidism patients were given methimazole at a starting dose of 30 mg daily, whereas ophthalmopathy patients were given high-dose intravenous methylprednisolone. The paper describes TCR Vbeta CDR3 sequencing of fewer than 150 peripheral blood samples, made up of roughly 40 ophthalmopathy patients, some 76 hyperthyroidism patients and about 17 progressor patients.

The full study reports these points: In validation, the model predicted progression to ophthalmopathy a median of about 6 months before onset, with about 71% sensitivity and roughly 77% specificity. A 13 V-J signature model separated ophthalmopathy from stable hyperthyroidism, with about 88% sensitivity and 81.08% specificity in cross-validation and 80%/75% in testing. Most expanded thyroid clonotypes (frequency above 0.001) were also detected in blood, a finding suggesting that blood repertoires may reflect thyroid immune responses. No statistical method was used to fix the sample size in advance, and group allocation was not hidden from the investigators.

This clonotype was seen at least ten times. This clone's antigen is unknown. Within one base of it there is no much larger clone, and no base qualities were kept. The CDR3 spans 12 residues, from the cysteine through the phenylalanine. Only the CDR3 region is kept as DNA, spanning 36 bases read in frame from base 1. The germline V gene yields SGHAT for CDR1 and FQNNGV for CDR2. V lost 5 bases and J lost 10 bases; the stretch between them is 12 bases long. Ophthalmopathy patients had moderately to severely active disease, Clinical Activity Score of at least 3, NOSPECS grade of at least 4, and duration under 3 months. Exclusion was applied to patients with uncontrolled infections, other autoimmune diseases, pregnancy or lactation. Diagnoses were established on the basis of clinical symptoms, serum thyroxine and TRAb, thyroid ultrasound, and orbital computed tomography. Ficoll-Paque density gradient centrifugation was used to isolate PBMCs from under 11 ml of fresh peripheral blood. Total RNA was extracted with Trizol reagent, and quality was checked on an Agilent 2100 Bioanalyzer.

The TCR beta CDR3 regions were amplified from RNA transcripts. The TCR CDR3 was subjected to a first round of RT-PCR using the HTBI primer set and the Qiagen OneStep RT-PCR kit. Libraries were constructed in a second round of multiplex PCR, after which size selection and purification were carried out. Sequencing of the libraries was done on an Illumina HiSeq2000 using paired-end 100 bp reads. Per the authors' processing: SOAPnuke was used to process the raw data, removing reads that contained adapters or uncalled bases, had a mean Phred below 15, or lacked an exact match to the constant primer or identifier. High-quality paired reads were merged with COPE v1.2.5, and unique nucleotide sequences were defined as clonotypes. MiTCR v1.1 was used to align clonotypes to the IMGT TRBV, TRBD and TRBJ reference segments. Only V-J combinations with frequency above 0.0001, covering about 99% of repertoires, were analysed. The TCS score was defined as the ratio of F50 (clonal expansion) to E x V (chaos), calculated using BLOSUM62-based TCRdist between CDR3 peptides within each V-J. Welch's t-statistics and random forest reduced 514 V-J features to about 13, which were used in a naive Bayes classifier (R e1071). TCRdb ran its own pipeline on the public reads, namely fastp trimming at Q25 and MiXCR clone calling, and kept in-frame beta chains. A single entry per CDR3 protein holds the most common genes and DNA from its merged rows. The V and J calls were determined by TCRdb, not by the authors. The table for this sample lists around 350,000 distinct CDR3 sequences; about 15% of them were counted only once. Of the sample, 15% to 20% is held by the ten largest clones.

Rearrangement joined TRBV11-2 to TRBJ2-1; D gene: possibly TRBD1, on 6 matching bases. The specimen sequenced was blood. This receptor was taken from a woman aged 25-40 years with Graves' ophthalmopathy. CDR3 loop: CASSRSGTEQFF. Read as DNA, the sequence is TGTGCCAGCAGCCGGTCCGGGACAGAGCAGTTCTTC.